This TCR beta chain derives from a study of response to subunit inactivated influenza vaccine. This CDR3 region has 13 residues. Per the germline V gene, CDR1 is MDHEN and CDR2 is SYDVKM. V lost 3 bases to trimming and J lost 2 bases, with 8 bases between them. TCRdb analysed the RT-PCR reads with MiXCR anew, one entry per CDR3 protein. The repertoire has approximately 170,000 distinct CDR3 sequences, about 12% of them found once; the top ten carry less than 30%. These data also featured in a second study, about T cells expressing NK-cell markers. That paper adds: The authors generated TCR beta cDNA through 5'RACE template switching with UMIs. It was sorted CD3+CD56+NKG2C+, CD3+CD56+NKG2C- and CD3+CD56-NKG2C+ T cells that supplied the TCR beta repertoires. HCMV seropositivity marked most of the eight sequenced donors; one was seronegative. The study found these clonotypes also leading the CD3+CD56-NKG2C+ fraction in a few donors.

The rearrangement joins TRBV28 to TRBJ2-7; TRBD1 or TRBD2 may be the D gene (5 bases each). The sequence came from a man aged 50 or older who received an inactivated influenza vaccine. The material was CD8+ T cells sorted from PBMCs, obtained about 12 days after vaccination. The CDR3 DNA reads TGTGCCAGCAGTTTTGGGGACGCCTACGAGCAGTACTTC. Its translation: CASSFGDAYEQYF.